This section outlines one T cell receptor (beta chain) sequence together with its context. The antigen this receptor binds is unknown. Base qualities are not provided; no much larger clone lies one nucleotide away. This sample includes further DNA sequences coding for the same CDR3. The germline V gene (reference sequence) sets CDR1 to MNHEY and CDR2 to SMNVEV. Taken from cysteine to phenylalanine, the CDR3 has 15 residues. Only the CDR3 DNA stays, 45 bases, in frame from base 1. V is cut by 3 bases and J by 2 bases, and the space between the germline ends is 13 bases. The data are from a study of blood T cell repertoires in COVID-19 (dated by TCRdb to about 2020). As for the study more broadly: Collaborator samples came from the United States, Italy and Spain and covered acute and convalescent phases of COVID-19. Where HLA class I and class II types were available, the types were taken from metadata supplied by the sample provider, not from assay-based typing. The dataset comprised deeply sampled blood TCRbeta repertoires from subjects exposed to, actively infected with, or recovered from COVID-19. A de-identified subject ID, COVID-19 status, age in years and sex were almost always included in the sample metadata. A freely available public database, intended as a resource for researchers studying the immune response to SARS-CoV-2, is where the repertoires were released. The material from the prospective study consisted of cDNA or gDNA derived from T cells, B-cell-depleted T cells, or PBMCs. The samples were drawn from the first 160 participants of the ongoing ImmuneRACE study and from 1,254 subjects provided by 6 global collaborators.

The collaborating institutions used their own protocols to collect whole blood in K2EDTA tubes. For TCRbeta analysis, collaborator samples were shipped as frozen whole blood, as isolated PBMCs, or as DNA extracted from either sample type. Broad study findings and their caveats: How much clinical and demographic metadata was included differed by source and by participant, and the metadata was provided uncurated.

TCRbeta CDR3 regions were amplified from genomic DNA using the immunoSEQ Assay, a bias-controlled multiplex PCR. In the source study's methods: The number of nucleated cells in each sample was estimated from the amplification of reference gene primers within the assay. To quantify the absolute abundance of each unique TCRbeta CDR3 rearrangement, sequence reads were collapsed and filtered. For each sample, productive Simpson clonality was calculated by taking the square root of Simpson's diversity index across productive rearrangements. Here the immuneACCESS table is served through TCRdb, limited to in-frame sequences with V and J called. Missing clones are a known gap in these copies; in checked studies unresolved V genes cover under half, and the rest lacks a known reason. Clonal size and the V and J genes are those of that table, whereas D and trimming came from the DNA. The sample records 390,000 or so clones, almost 90% of which are singletons. The top ten clonotypes cover around 6.3% of the sample.

The V and J genes are TRBV27 and TRBJ1-2, and the D gene may be TRBD1, 5 bases matching. The sample consisted of peripheral blood. The receptor was derived from a man younger than 30 with active or convalescent COVID-19. The DNA sequence follows: TGTGCCAGCAGTTTGAGCGGGACGCCCAACTATGGCTACACCTTC. Its translation is CASSLSGTPNYGYTF.